The 10 T cell receptor beta chains listed next were all sequenced from one sample in a study of naive and memory T cell subsets. An equimolar mix of two oligonucleotides served as the beta constant-region primer for TRBC1 and TRBC2. TCRdb independently ran MiXCR on the UMI-ligation and nested PCR reads; one entry per CDR3 protein. The sample includes about 85,000 distinct CDR3 sequences, 13% seen only once; the top ten take 0.9% to 1%. The sequencing sample was made of central memory CD4+ T cells from blood. The receptors shown here come from a human donor in good health.

Only a few counts were recorded for this clonotype. V is TRBV30 and J is TRBJ1-1; D gene uncertain. The CDR3 totals 13 residues. The V gene lost 0 bases and the J gene lost 4 bases, with 9 bases spanning the gap. Germline CDR1 and CDR2: GTSNPN and SVGIG (reference sequence). DNA of the CDR3: TGTGCCTGGAGTGTAAACTCAGGCACTGAAGCTTTCTTT. Protein: CAWSVNSGTEAFF.

There are many counts of this clonotype. The chain has TRBV20-1 and TRBJ2-7, with 15 bases aligning to TRBD2. The germline CDR1 and CDR2 sequences are DFQATT and SNEGSKA (reference sequence). V gave up 6 bases and J gave up 7 bases; unmatched junction bases: 10. CDR3 length: 15 amino acids. CDR3 amino acids: CSAQTGLAGGDEQYF. In DNA, the CDR3 is TGCAGTGCACAAACCGGACTAGCGGGAGGGGATGAGCAGTACTTC.

This clonotype was seen ten or more times. This chain uses TRBV10-1 with TRBJ2-3; D remains ambiguous. Trimming removed 2 bases at V and 6 bases at J, with 12 bases between. This CDR3 region has 14 residues. Germline V gene data show CDR1 as WNHNN and CDR2 as SYGVQD (reference sequence). The CDR3 region is CASSEDSGVDTQYF. CDR3 DNA: TGCGCCAGCAGTGAGGACTCCGGCGTGGATACGCAGTATTTT.

This chain uses TRBV30 with TRBJ1-2, with 7 bases fitting TRBD1. Germline V gene lookup returns CDR1 GTSNPN and CDR2 SVGIG (reference sequence). The CDR3 contains 15 residues. The V and J ends lost 3 bases and 2 bases, in that order; junction bases with no gene match: 9. In nucleotides, the CDR3 is TGTGCCTGGAGCGCAGGTTTAGGGGGCAACTATGGCTACACCTTC. Protein sequence: CAWSAGLGGNYGYTF.

The chain links TRBV30 to TRBJ2-3; a weak D match, TRBD2 (6 bases). The length of the CDR3 is 12 residues. Germline lookup yields CDR1 GTSNPN and CDR2 SVGIG (reference sequence). V shed 4 bases and J shed 1 base, with 6 bases lying between them. As DNA, the CDR3 is TGTGCCTGGACTAGCGGCACAGATACGCAGTATTTT. Its translation: CAWTSGTDTQYF.

This clonotype was seen a few times. The V call is TRBV12-3 or TRBV12-4, the J call TRBJ2-2; D may correspond to TRBD1 or TRBD2 (5 bases each). The V end lost 6 bases, the J end lost 9 bases, and 20 bases lay between the germline ends. The length of the CDR3 is 15 residues. CDR3 bases: TGTGCCAGCAGCCCCGTGAGTGGGGCTAGCCGGGAGCTGTTTTTT. It codes for CASSPVSGASRELFF.

The chain couples TRBV6-5 to TRBJ2-1; 9 bases are shared with TRBD1. The CDR3 contains 15 residues. In germline, CDR1 is MNHEY, CDR2 SVGAGI. J lost 4 bases, V lost 6 bases, and 7 bases had no gene match. CDR3: CASSPQGAKYNEQFF. As DNA, the CDR3 is TGTGCCAGCAGCCCACAGGGGGCTAAATACAATGAGCAGTTCTTC.

This clonotype was picked up many times. This chain joins TRBV20-1 and TRBJ2-1; D gene ambiguous. The CDR3 is made up of 13 amino acids. The V and J ends lost 5 bases and 1 base respectively, with 9 bases between them. CDR1 DFQATT and CDR2 SNEGSKA come from the germline V gene (reference sequence). CDR3 sequence (DNA): TGCAGTGCTGGGGAAACTTCCTACAATGAGCAGTTCTTC. Residues: CSAGETSYNEQFF.

The V and J genes are TRBV30 and TRBJ2-3, with D possibly being TRBD2 (5 bases). This CDR3 comprises 15 residues. Per germline, CDR1 GTSNPN and CDR2 SVGIG (reference sequence). Trimming removed 0 bases at V and 2 bases at J, with 12 bases between. This CDR3 is CAWSVRSGYTDTQYF. DNA for the CDR3: TGTGCCTGGAGTGTACGATCGGGATACACAGATACGCAGTATTTT.

V gene TRBV20-1 combines with J gene TRBJ2-1, with TRBD2 as a possible D gene (6 bases). Germline V CDR1 and CDR2: DFQATT, SNEGSKA (reference sequence). V lost 6 bases to trimming and J lost 7 bases, with 19 bases between them. The CDR3 extends over 14 amino acids. The CDR3 DNA sequence: TGCAGTGCGAACCCCACCGTAAGCGGGAATGAGCAGTTCTTC. Protein: CSANPTVSGNEQFF.